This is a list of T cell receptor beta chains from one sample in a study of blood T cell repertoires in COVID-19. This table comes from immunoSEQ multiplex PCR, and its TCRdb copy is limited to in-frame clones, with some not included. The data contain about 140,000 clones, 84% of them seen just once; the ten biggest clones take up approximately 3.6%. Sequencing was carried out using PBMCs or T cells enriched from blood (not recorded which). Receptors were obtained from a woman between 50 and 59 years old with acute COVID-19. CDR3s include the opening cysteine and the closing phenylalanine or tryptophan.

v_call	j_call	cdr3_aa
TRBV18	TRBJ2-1	CASSQNLLQAVGNEQFF
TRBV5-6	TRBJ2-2	CASSFQTFRELFF
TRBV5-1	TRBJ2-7	CASSLESSYEQYF
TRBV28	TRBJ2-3	CASSPGQGLPTDTQYF
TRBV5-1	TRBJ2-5	CASSLGPNRGSGETQYF
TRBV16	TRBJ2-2	CASSQRRQPSIIKSTGELFF
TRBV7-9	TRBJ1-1	CASSLAQIGVTEAFF
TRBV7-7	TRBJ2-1	CASSLGLAGPPQYNEQFF
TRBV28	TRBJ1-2	CASRGPDREYYGYTF
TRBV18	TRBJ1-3	CASSLGTGSIAGNTIYF
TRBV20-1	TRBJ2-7	CSARQSYEQYF
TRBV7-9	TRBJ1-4	CASSSRDSNEKLFF
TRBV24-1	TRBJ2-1	CATSEPTRQAEQFF
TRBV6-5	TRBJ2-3	CASRRLAGGDTQYF
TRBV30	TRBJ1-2	CAWFAGNYGYTF
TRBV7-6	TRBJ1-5	CASSWGVGQPQHF
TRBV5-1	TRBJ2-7	CASSLVAGGMYEQYF
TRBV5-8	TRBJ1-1	CASSFAGNTEAFF
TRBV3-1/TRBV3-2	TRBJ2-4	CASSPAASGRNIQYF
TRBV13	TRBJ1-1	CASTPEGGRAFF
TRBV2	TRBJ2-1	CASSSGTGESLDEQFF
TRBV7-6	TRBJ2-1	CASSPTPSGRAREQFF
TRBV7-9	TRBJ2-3	CASSQRAGGWDTQYF
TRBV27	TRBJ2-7	CASSTRDRDYEQYF
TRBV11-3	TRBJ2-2	CATQLSNSGKGELFF
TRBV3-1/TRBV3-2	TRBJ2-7	CASSGPYEQYF
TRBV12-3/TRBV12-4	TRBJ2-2	CASSPTSSGELFF
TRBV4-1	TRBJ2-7	CASSQDVAGLSYEQYF
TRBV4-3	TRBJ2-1	CASSQEPGSYNEQFF
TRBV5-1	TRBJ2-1	CASSSRPAGGSYNEQFF
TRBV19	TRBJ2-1	CASSWGLADYNEQFF
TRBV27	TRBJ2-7	CASSLTSGFYEQYF
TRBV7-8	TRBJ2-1	CASSTRPSGVNNEQFF
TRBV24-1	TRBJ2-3	CATQGQVPTDTQYF
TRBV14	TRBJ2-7	CASSPGLWYEQYF
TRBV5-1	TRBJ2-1	CASSSILGTRYNEQFF
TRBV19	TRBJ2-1	CASSRLAGVGNEQFF
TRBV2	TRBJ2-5	CASSEQDLETQYF
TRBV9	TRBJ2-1	CASSVDRVHEQFF
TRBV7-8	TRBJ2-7	CASSHPGASGQYF
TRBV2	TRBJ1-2	CASTMQGRHGDGYTF